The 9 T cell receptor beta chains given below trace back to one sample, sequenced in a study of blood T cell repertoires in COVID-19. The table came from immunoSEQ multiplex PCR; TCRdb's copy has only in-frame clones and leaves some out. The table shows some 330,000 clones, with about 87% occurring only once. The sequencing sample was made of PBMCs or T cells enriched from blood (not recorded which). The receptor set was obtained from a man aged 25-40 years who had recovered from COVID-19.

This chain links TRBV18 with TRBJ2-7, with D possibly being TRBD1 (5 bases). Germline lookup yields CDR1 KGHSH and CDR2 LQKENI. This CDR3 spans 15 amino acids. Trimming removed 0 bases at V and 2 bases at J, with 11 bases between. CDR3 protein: CASSPPAGQTYEQYF. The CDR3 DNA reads TGTGCCAGCTCACCACCGGCAGGGCAGACCTACGAGCAGTACTTC.

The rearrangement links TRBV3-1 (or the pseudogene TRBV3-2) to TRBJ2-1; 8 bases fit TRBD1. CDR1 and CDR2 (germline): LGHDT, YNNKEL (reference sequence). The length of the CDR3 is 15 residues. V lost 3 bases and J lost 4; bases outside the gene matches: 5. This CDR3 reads CASSHPDRVYNEQFF. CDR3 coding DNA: TGTGCCAGCAGCCACCCGGACAGGGTTTACAATGAGCAGTTCTTC.

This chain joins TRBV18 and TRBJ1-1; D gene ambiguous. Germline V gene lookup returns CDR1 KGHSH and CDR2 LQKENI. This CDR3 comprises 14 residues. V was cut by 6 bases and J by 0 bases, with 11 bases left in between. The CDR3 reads CASSPVGVNTEAFF. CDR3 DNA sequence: TGTGCCAGCTCCCCGGTTGGAGTGAACACTGAAGCTTTCTTT.

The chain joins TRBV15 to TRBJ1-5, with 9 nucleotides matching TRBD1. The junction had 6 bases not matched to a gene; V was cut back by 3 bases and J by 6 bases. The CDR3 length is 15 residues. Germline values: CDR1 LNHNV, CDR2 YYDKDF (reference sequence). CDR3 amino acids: CATSRRGQGSQPQHF. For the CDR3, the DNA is TGTGCCACCAGCAGGAGGGGACAGGGAAGTCAGCCCCAGCATTTT.

DNA for the CDR3: TGCGCCAGCAGTGATGACAGTTCCTACGAGCAGTACTTC. Translation gives CASSDDSSYEQYF. This sequence joins TRBV10-1 and TRBJ2-7; D might be TRBD1 (5 bases). Trimming shortened V by 3 bases and J by 1 base, and 7 bases separated the two germline ends. Germline V CDR1 and CDR2: WNHNN, SYGVQD (reference sequence). The CDR3 length is 13 residues.

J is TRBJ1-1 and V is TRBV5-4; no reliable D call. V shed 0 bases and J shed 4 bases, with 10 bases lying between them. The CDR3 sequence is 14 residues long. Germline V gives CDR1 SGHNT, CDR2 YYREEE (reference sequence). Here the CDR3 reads CASSLDPEITEAFF. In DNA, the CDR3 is TGTGCCAGCAGCTTGGACCCAGAAATCACTGAAGCTTTCTTT.

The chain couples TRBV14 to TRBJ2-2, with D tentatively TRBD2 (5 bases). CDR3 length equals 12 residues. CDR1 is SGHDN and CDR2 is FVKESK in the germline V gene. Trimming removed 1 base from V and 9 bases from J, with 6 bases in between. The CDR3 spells CASSQGEWELFF. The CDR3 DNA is TGTGCCAGCAGCCAAGGGGAGTGGGAGCTGTTTTTT.

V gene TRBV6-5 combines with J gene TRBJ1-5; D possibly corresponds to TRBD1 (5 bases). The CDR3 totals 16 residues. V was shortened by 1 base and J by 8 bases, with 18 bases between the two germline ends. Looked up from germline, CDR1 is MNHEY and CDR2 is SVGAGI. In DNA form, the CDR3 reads TGTGCCAGCAGTTACTGGGCCGACATGGGAGGGGAGCCCCAGCATTTT. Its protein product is CASSYWADMGGEPQHF.

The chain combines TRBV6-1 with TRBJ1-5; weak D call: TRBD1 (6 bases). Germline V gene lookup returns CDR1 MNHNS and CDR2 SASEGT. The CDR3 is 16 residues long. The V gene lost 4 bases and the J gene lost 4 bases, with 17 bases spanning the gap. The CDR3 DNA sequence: TGTGCCAGCAGTGGTCTGGGAGGGGGTGGGAATCAGCCCCAGCATTTT. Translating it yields CASSGLGGGGNQPQHF.